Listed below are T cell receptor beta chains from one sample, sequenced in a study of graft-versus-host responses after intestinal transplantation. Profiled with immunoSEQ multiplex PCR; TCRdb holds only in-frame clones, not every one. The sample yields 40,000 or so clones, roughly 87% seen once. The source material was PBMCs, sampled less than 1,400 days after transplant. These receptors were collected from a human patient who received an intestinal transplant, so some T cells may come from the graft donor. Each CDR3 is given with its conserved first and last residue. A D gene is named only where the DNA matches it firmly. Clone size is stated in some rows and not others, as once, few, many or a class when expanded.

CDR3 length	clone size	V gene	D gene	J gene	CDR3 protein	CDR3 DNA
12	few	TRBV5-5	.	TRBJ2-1	CASSSRLNEQFF	TGTGCCAGCAGCTCTCGGTTAAATGAGCAGTTCTTC
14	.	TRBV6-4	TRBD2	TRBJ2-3	CASSKAGGTDTQYF	TGTGCCAGCAGTAAAGCGGGGGGCACAGATACGCAGTATTTT
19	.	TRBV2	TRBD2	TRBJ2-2	CASSVGRLAGEEITGELFF	TGTGCCAGCAGTGTCGGCAGACTAGCGGGAGAAGAGATCACCGGGGAGCTGTTTTTT
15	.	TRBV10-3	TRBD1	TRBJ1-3	CAILGQGFSGNTIYF	TGTGCCATCTTGGGACAGGGCTTCTCTGGAAACACCATATATTTT
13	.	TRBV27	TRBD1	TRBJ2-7	CATAGTGSGEQYF	TGTGCCACCGCCGGGACAGGGTCGGGCGAGCAGTACTTC
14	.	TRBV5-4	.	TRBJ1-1	CASSQVAMNTEAFF	TGTGCCAGCAGCCAAGTAGCCATGAACACTGAAGCTTTCTTT
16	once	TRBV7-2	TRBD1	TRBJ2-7	CASSPNSGTGVWEQYF	TGTGCCAGCAGCCCTAATTCCGGGACAGGGGTTTGGGAGCAGTACTTC
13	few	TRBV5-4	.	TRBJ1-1	CASSFPGNTEAFF	TGTGCCAGCAGCTTCCCAGGGAACACTGAAGCTTTCTTT
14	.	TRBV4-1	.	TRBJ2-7	CASSSREGAYEQYF	TGCGCCAGCAGCTCTAGGGAGGGGGCCTACGAGCAGTACTTC
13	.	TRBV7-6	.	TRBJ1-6	CASSLAANSPLHF	TGTGCCAGCAGCTTAGCGGCAAATTCACCCCTCCACTTT
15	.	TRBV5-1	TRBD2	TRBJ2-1	CASSLGAGAYNEQFF	TGCGCCAGCAGCTTGGGGGCGGGAGCGTACAATGAGCAGTTCTTC
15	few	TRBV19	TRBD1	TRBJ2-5	CASSSPGTGQETQYF	TGTGCCAGTAGTTCCCCCGGGACAGGGCAAGAGACCCAGTACTTC
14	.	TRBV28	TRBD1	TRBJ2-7	CASKNTGTVDEQYF	TGTGCCAGCAAAAATACCGGGACAGTGGACGAGCAGTACTTC
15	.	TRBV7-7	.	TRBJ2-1	CASSLRPGTDNEQFF	TGTGCTAGCAGCTTACGGCCCGGGACGGACAATGAGCAGTTCTTC
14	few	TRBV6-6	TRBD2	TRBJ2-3	CASSRTSESDTQYF	TGTGCCAGCAGCCGGACTAGCGAATCAGATACGCAGTATTTT
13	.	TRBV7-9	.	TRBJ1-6	CASSWGGDSPLHF	TGTGCCAGCAGCTGGGGCGGTGACTCACCCCTCCACTTT
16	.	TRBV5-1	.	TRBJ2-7	CASSLGYGLSSYEQYF	TGCGCCAGCAGCTTGGGTTACGGGCTGAGCTCCTACGAGCAGTACTTC
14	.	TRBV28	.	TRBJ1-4	CASSLSGSDEKLFF	TGTGCCAGCAGTTTATCAGGGAGTGATGAAAAACTGTTTTTT
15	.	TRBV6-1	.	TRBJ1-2	CASSETTRGNYGYTF	TGTGCCAGCAGTGAAACGACGAGGGGGAACTATGGCTACACCTTC
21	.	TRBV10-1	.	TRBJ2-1	CASSEPGGDQRSDRSYNEQFF	TGCGCCAGCAGTGAGCCCGGGGGAGACCAGAGATCAGATAGGTCCTACAATGAGCAGTTCTTC
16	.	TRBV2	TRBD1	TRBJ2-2	CASSLGQGQNTGELFF	TGTGCCAGCAGTCTAGGACAGGGGCAGAACACCGGGGAGCTGTTTTTT
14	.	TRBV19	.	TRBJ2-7	CASSIDTAAYEQYF	TGTGCCAGTAGTATAGATACAGCCGCCTACGAGCAGTACTTC
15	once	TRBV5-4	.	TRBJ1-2	CASSLGDRLNYGYTF	TGTGCCAGCAGCTTGGGGGACCGGCTTAACTATGGCTACACCTTC
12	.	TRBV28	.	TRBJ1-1	CASSTGRTEAFF	TGTGCCAGCAGTACAGGGAGGACTGAAGCTTTCTTT
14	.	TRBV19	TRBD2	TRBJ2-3	CASSGRPSTDTQYF	TGTGCCAGTAGCGGGAGGCCGAGCACAGATACGCAGTATTTT
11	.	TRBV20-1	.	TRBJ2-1	CSARQFPEQFF	TGCAGTGCTAGACAATTTCCTGAGCAGTTCTTC
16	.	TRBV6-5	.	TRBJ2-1	CASSLGPGDSYNEQFF	TGTGCCAGCAGTTTGGGGCCAGGCGACTCCTACAATGAGCAGTTCTTC
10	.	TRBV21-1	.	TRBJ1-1	CASSLLEAFF	TGTGCCAGCAGCCTACTTGAAGCTTTCTTT
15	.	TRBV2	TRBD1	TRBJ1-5	CASSKRQGIGQPQHF	TGTGCCAGCAGCAAGCGACAGGGAATAGGACAGCCCCAGCATTTT
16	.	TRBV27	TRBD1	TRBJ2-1	CASSPTGGLVHREQFF	TGTGCCAGCAGCCCGACAGGGGGGCTTGTCCACCGTGAGCAGTTCTTC
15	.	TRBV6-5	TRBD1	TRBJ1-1	CASSRTGTGGRGAFF	TGTGCCAGCAGTCGGACCGGGACAGGGGGCCGAGGGGCTTTCTTT
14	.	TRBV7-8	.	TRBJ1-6	CASSQTRGTSPLHF	TGTGCCAGCAGCCAAACCCGGGGGACCTCACCCCTCCACTTT
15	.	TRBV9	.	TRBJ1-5	CASSVGQNSNQPQHF	TGTGCCAGCAGCGTAGGACAGAATAGCAATCAGCCCCAGCATTTT
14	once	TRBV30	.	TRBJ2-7	CAWSVTGLPNEQYF	TGTGCCTGGAGTGTTACGGGGTTGCCTAACGAGCAGTACTTC
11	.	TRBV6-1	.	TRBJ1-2	CASSYVGGYTF	TGTGCCAGCAGTTATGTGGGTGGCTACACCTTC
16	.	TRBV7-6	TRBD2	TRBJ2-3	CASSSIAGGSTDTQYF	TGTGCCAGCAGCTCCATAGCGGGGGGGAGCACAGATACGCAGTATTTT
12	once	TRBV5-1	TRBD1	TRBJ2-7	CASSSTGVEQYF	TGCGCCAGCAGCTCAACAGGGGTCGAGCAGTACTTC
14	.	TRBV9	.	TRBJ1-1	CASSPGGFGTEAFF	TGTGCCAGCTCCCCTGGGGGTTTTGGCACTGAAGCTTTCTTT
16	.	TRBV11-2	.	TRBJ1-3	CASSPTLTFSGNTIYF	TGTGCCAGCAGCCCGACCCTGACATTTTCTGGAAACACCATATATTTT
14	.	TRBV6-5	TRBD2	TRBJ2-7	CASSGTSGRYEQYF	TGTGCCAGCAGCGGGACTAGCGGGAGATACGAGCAGTACTTC
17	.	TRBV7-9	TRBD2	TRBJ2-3	CASRPLAGLPLTDTQYF	TGTGCCAGCAGGCCGTTAGCGGGGCTGCCACTCACAGATACGCAGTATTTT
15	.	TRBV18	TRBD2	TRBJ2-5	CASSPVGRGGETQYF	TGTGCCAGCTCACCAGTCGGGAGGGGTGGAGAGACCCAGTACTTC
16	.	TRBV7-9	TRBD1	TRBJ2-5	CASSLGDRGPGETQYF	TGTGCCAGCAGCTTGGGGGACAGGGGTCCCGGGGAGACCCAGTACTTC
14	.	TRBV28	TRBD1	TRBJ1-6	CAVEGGGFDSPLHF	TGTGCCGTCGAAGGGGGCGGATTTGATTCACCCCTCCACTTT
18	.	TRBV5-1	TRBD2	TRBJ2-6	CASSQPGLALSGANVLTF	TGCGCCAGCAGCCAACCGGGACTAGCGCTGTCTGGGGCCAACGTCCTGACTTTC
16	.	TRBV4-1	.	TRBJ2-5	CASSQDKGSLGETQYF	TGCGCCAGCAGCCAAGATAAAGGAAGTCTAGGGGAGACCCAGTACTTC
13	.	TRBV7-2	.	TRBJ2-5	CASSFSTIETQYF	TGTGCCAGCAGCTTTAGTACGATTGAGACCCAGTACTTC
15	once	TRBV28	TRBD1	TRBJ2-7	CASSLGQVSSYEQYF	TGTGCCAGCAGTTTAGGACAGGTCAGCTCCTACGAGCAGTACTTC